The 2 T cell receptor beta chains presented below share a single source sample, sequenced in a study of blood T cell repertoires in COVID-19. Repertoires were generated with immunoSEQ multiplex PCR, while TCRdb's copy carries only in-frame clones and drops some. The sample consists of fewer than 120,000 clones, about 88% of them appearing once. Sequencing was done on a sample of peripheral blood. The receptors shown here come from a woman between 50 and 59 years old with acute or convalescent COVID-19.

This clone was detected only once. This chain uses TRBV18 with TRBJ2-5; 8 nucleotides line up with TRBD2. CDR1 KGHSH and CDR2 LQKENI come from the germline V gene. This CDR3 region has 15 residues. Trimming took 3 bases from V and 1 from J; bases not matched to a gene: 4. CDR3 amino acids: CASSPLAGSQETQYF. The DNA for the CDR3 is TGTGCCAGCTCACCCTTAGCGGGAAGCCAAGAGACCCAGTACTTC.

The chain links TRBV18 to TRBJ1-6; D possibly corresponds to TRBD1 (6 bases). This CDR3 is built from 16 residues. Germline CDR1 is KGHSH and CDR2 is LQKENI. V gave up 2 bases and J gave up 10 bases, with 18 bases separating them. CDR3 sequence reads: CASSPIRAAGESPLHF. The CDR3 bases are TGTGCCAGCTCACCAATCAGGGCGGCAGGGGAATCACCCCTCCACTTT.